What follows are 24 T cell receptor beta chains derived from one specimen sequenced in a study of OX40 agonist ivuxolimab in advanced cancers. This table comes from immunoSEQ multiplex PCR, and its TCRdb copy is limited to in-frame clones, with some not included. The data contain approximately 60,000 clones, roughly 86% of them singletons. The sequenced sample was CD4+ or CD8+ T cells sorted from blood, obtained in a trial of the OX40 agonist ivuxolimab. The receptors come from an adult with an advanced solid tumor such as melanoma, head and neck, liver or kidney cancer.

The chain links TRBV5-4 to TRBJ2-1; 10 bases are shared with TRBD2. J was trimmed by 5 bases and V by 3 bases; bases with no gene match: 2. Germline V gives CDR1 SGHNT, CDR2 YYREEE (reference sequence). This CDR3 has 14 amino acids. CDR3 coding DNA: TGTGCCAGCAGCTGGACTAGCGGTAACAATGAGCAGTTCTTC. Translation gives CASSWTSGNNEQFF.

Written as DNA, the CDR3 is TGTGCCAGCCACAGGGAAAACTACGAGCAGTACTTC. Amino acid sequence: CASHRENYEQYF. V usage is TRBV2 and J usage is TRBJ2-7; the D gene is possibly TRBD1 (6 bases). This CDR3 is 12 amino acids long. Germline-derived CDR1 and CDR2 are SNHLY and FYNNEI. Trimming pared 8 bases from V and 3 bases from J, leaving 11 bases between.

This chain uses TRBV30 with TRBJ2-2; D not resolved. There are 13 residues in the CDR3. Between the trimmed V and J ends, which lost 7 bases and 2 bases, there was a span of 11 bases. Per germline, CDR1 GTSNPN and CDR2 SVGIG (reference sequence). The CDR3 sequence is CASIWANTGELFF. CDR3 nucleotides: TGTGCCTCAATTTGGGCCAACACCGGGGAGCTGTTTTTT.

The gene calls are TRBV4-3 and TRBJ1-1; no firm D call. The germline gives CDR1 LGHNA, CDR2 YSLEER. The CDR3 has 15 amino acids. Trimming took off 1 base at V and 1 base at J, with 10 bases between the two ends. In DNA, the CDR3 is TGCGCCAGCAGCCAAGGCTCACTGGGGAACACTGAAGCTTTCTTT. It codes for CASSQGSLGNTEAFF.

This sequence joins TRBV2 and TRBJ2-3; D gene ambiguous. Trimming pared 1 base from V and 2 bases from J, leaving 13 bases between. This CDR3 spans 16 amino acids. The germline CDR1 and CDR2 sequences are SNHLY and FYNNEI. CDR3 nucleotides: TGTGCCAGCAGTGAAGGGGCATCAGTTAACACAGATACGCAGTATTTT. Translating gives CASSEGASVNTDTQYF. The variable domain in full, with the rest retrieved from reference TRBV2 and TRBJ2-3, is EPEVTQTPSHQVTQMGQEVILRCVPISNHLYFYWYRQILGQKVEFLVSFYNNEISEKSEIFDDQFSVERPDGSNFTLKIRSTKLEDSAMYFCASSEGASVNTDTQYFGPGTRLTVL.

The rearrangement links TRBV15 to TRBJ1-3; 7 positions agree with TRBD1. Germline CDR1 and CDR2: LNHNV and YYDKDF (reference sequence). This CDR3 spans 16 amino acids. The J segment lost 3 bases and the V segment lost 6 bases, leaving 11 bases of the junction unmatched. CDR3 nucleotide sequence: TGTGCCACCAGGTCCGACAGGGAGTCGTATGGAAACACCATATATTTT. As protein: CATRSDRESYGNTIYF.

The chain carries TRBV4-1 and TRBJ2-3; 12 nucleotides align to TRBD2. The CDR3 consists of 17 residues. Germline V gene data show CDR1 as MGHRA and CDR2 as YSYEKL. Trimming removed 0 bases from V and 5 bases from J; junction bases left unmatched: 6. Here the CDR3 reads CASSQEGLAGPQDTQYF. In nucleotides, the CDR3 is TGCGCCAGCAGCCAAGAGGGACTAGCGGGTCCCCAAGATACGCAGTATTTT.

The chain has TRBV7-9 and TRBJ1-1, with 8 positions matching TRBD1. The CDR3 spans 15 residues. Trimming cost V 1 base and J 7 bases; bases outside gene matches: 8. The germline V gene encodes CDR1 SEHNR and CDR2 FQNEAQ (reference sequence). The DNA of the CDR3 is TGTGCCAGCAGCTTAGGACAGGGGATGGACAGTGAAGCTTTCTTT. Amino acids: CASSLGQGMDSEAFF.

CDR3 region: CSAETGSNQPQHF. CDR3 nucleotide sequence: TGCAGCGCCGAGACAGGGAGCAATCAGCCCCAGCATTTT. The chain employs TRBV29-1 and TRBJ1-5; 7 bases fit TRBD1. V was pared by 7 bases and J by 1 base, with 4 bases of the junction left unmatched. This CDR3 region has 13 residues. Germline CDR1 is SQVTM and CDR2 is ANQGSEA.

This chain connects TRBV13 to TRBJ1-1; weak D call: TRBD1 (6 bases). The germline V gene has CDR1 PRHDT and CDR2 FYEKMQ (reference sequence). The CDR3 consists of 13 residues. V dropped 0 bases and J dropped 8 bases, with 10 bases sitting between them. The CDR3 protein is CASSLGGAIEAFF. CDR3 nucleotides: TGTGCCAGCAGCTTAGGGGGGGCCATCGAAGCTTTCTTT.

The rearrangement joins TRBV6-1 to TRBJ2-2, with 7 positions matching TRBD1. Germline CDR1 MNHNS, CDR2 SASEGT. CDR3 length: 15 amino acids. J gave up 1 base and V 8 bases, and 7 bases lay outside the gene matches. For the CDR3, the DNA is TGTGCCAGCGGGGGCAGGGGGAAGAACACCGGGGAGCTGTTTTTT. It codes for CASGGRGKNTGELFF.

The chain links TRBV10-3 to TRBJ1-5; the match to TRBD1 covers 8 bases. Germline loops: CDR1 ENHRY, CDR2 SYGVKD. The CDR3 consists of 15 residues. With 5 bases clipped from V and 0 bases from J, the junction kept 3 bases outside the gene matches. The CDR3 spells CAISPGQVSNQPQHF. The CDR3 DNA follows: TGTGCCATCAGTCCGGGACAGGTTAGCAATCAGCCCCAGCATTTT.

The chain couples TRBV6-5 to TRBJ1-3; D gene uncertain. The length of the CDR3 is 12 residues. In germline, CDR1 is MNHEY, CDR2 SVGAGI. The V gene lost 6 bases and the J gene lost 0 bases, with 3 bases spanning the gap. The CDR3 region has the DNA TGTGCCAGCAGCGACTCTGGAAACACCATATATTTT. Protein sequence: CASSDSGNTIYF.

This chain uses TRBV6-1 with TRBJ2-6; possible D gene TRBD1, 6 bases. The CDR3 has 16 amino acids. Germline CDR1 and CDR2: MNHNS and SASEGT. The ends were cut back, 2 bases at V and 0 bases at J, with 8 bases in the middle. The DNA of the CDR3 is TGTGCCAGCAGTGAACAGGGGCACTCTGGGGCCAACGTCCTGACTTTC. Protein: CASSEQGHSGANVLTF.

The chain recombines TRBV6-5 with TRBJ2-1; 8 positions match TRBD1. The CDR3 contains 12 residues. In germline, CDR1 is MNHEY, CDR2 SVGAGI. The junction had 4 bases not matched to a gene; V was cut back by 6 bases and J by 9 bases. DNA for the CDR3: TGTGCCAGCAGGGACGACAGGGGTGAGCAGTTCTTC. It is translated as CASRDDRGEQFF.

The chain joins TRBV5-6 to TRBJ1-1; TRBD1 matches 7 bases. V gave up 3 bases and J gave up 4 bases; unmatched junction bases: 9. Germline V gene data show CDR1 as SGHDT and CDR2 as YYEEEE. CDR3 length equals 15 residues. CDR3: CASSWATGLSTEAFF. CDR3 DNA: TGTGCCAGCAGCTGGGCGACAGGGTTGTCCACTGAAGCTTTCTTT. Looking up the rest from reference TRBV5-6 and TRBJ1-1 gives the full variable domain: DAGVTQSPTHLIKTRGQQVTLRCSPKSGHDTVSWYQQALGQGPQFIFQYYEEEERQRGNFPDRFSGHQFPNYSSELNVNALLLGDSALYLCASSWATGLSTEAFFGQGTRLTVV.

This chain links TRBV27 with TRBJ1-1; D gene uncertain. Germline V lookup: CDR1 MNHEY, CDR2 SMNVEV (reference sequence). The CDR3 consists of 13 residues. Trimming shortened V by 2 bases and J by 3 bases, and 7 bases separated the two germline ends. The CDR3 coding sequence is TGTGCCAGCAGTTTAGCGGGGTACACTGAAGCTTTCTTT. It codes for CASSLAGYTEAFF.

There are a few counts of this clone. The chain is built from TRBV7-9 and TRBJ2-7; D remains unclear. Germline V CDR1 and CDR2: SEHNR, FQNEAQ (reference sequence). The CDR3 extends over 11 amino acids. The CDR3 here is CASMRSSTQHV. The CDR3 DNA reads TGTGCCAGCATGCGGTCCAGTACCCAGCACGTC.

The V gene is TRBV7-8, the J gene TRBJ1-1, with D possibly TRBD1 on 6 matching bases. CDR3 length: 16 amino acids. In germline, CDR1 is SGHVS, CDR2 FQNEAQ. V was pared by 5 bases and J by 5 bases, with 21 bases between. The CDR3 DNA sequence: TGTGCCAGCAGCAATAGCCGAGGGCTCCAGGGGACTGAAGCTTTCTTT. It yields the protein CASSNSRGLQGTEAFF.

The chain is built from TRBV19 and TRBJ1-1, with D unclear. There are 13 residues in the CDR3. CDR1 is LNHDA, CDR2 SQIVND, per germline (reference sequence). The V end was cut by 8 bases, the J end by 7 bases, with 17 bases between. CDR3 DNA sequence: TGTGCCAGTGAGAGGGCGCGGGGTAATGAAGCTTTCTTT. Protein: CASERARGNEAFF.

This clone was seen more than once but under ten times. The rearrangement links TRBV5-5 to TRBJ2-7, with D possibly matching TRBD1 (5 bases). From germline, CDR1 is SGHKS and CDR2 YYEKEE (reference sequence). The length of the CDR3 is 16 residues. Trimming shortened V by 4 bases and J by 2 bases, and 19 bases separated the two germline ends. CDR3 loop: CASSPFGRAIAYEQYF. For the CDR3, the DNA is TGTGCCAGCAGCCCCTTTGGCAGGGCTATTGCCTACGAGCAGTACTTC.

The gene calls are TRBV6-1 and TRBJ1-4, with D tentatively TRBD1 (6 bases). CDR1 is MNHNS and CDR2 is SASEGT in the germline V gene. The V end was cut by 4 bases, the J end by 7 bases, with 16 bases between. The length of the CDR3 is 15 residues. CDR3 DNA sequence: TGTGCCAGCAGTGGACAGGCGGACCCCAGTGAAAAACTGTTTTTT. This gives the protein CASSGQADPSEKLFF.

This sequence joins TRBV30 and TRBJ1-2, with a possible D match to TRBD1 (6 bases). V lost 3 bases, J lost 4 bases, and 21 bases lay in between. This CDR3 is 16 amino acids long. The germline V gene has CDR1 GTSNPN and CDR2 SVGIG (reference sequence). The CDR3, as DNA: TGTGCCTGGAGCGATCAAATCGGGGGGCTCGGCTATGGCTACACCTTC. Protein product: CAWSDQIGGLGYGYTF.

The CDR3 nucleotides are TGTGCCAGCGCTCTGGAGGGTTATGGCTACACCTTC. It yields the protein CASALEGYGYTF. The chain is built from TRBV6-1 and TRBJ1-2, with D unclear. Looked up from germline, CDR1 is MNHNS and CDR2 is SASEGT. V shed 8 bases and J shed 5 bases, with 12 bases lying between them. CDR3 size: 12 residues.